A single sample is the source of the 4 T cell receptor beta chains below, sequenced in a study of blood T cell repertoires in COVID-19. Sequencing was performed with immunoSEQ multiplex PCR; in TCRdb, only in-frame clones are kept and a portion is missing. The sample consists of around 320,000 clones, roughly 90% of them appearing once. The sequencing sample was made of PBMCs or T cells enriched from blood (not recorded which). These TCRs come from a woman younger than 35 with acute COVID-19.

This chain uses TRBV28 with TRBJ1-6; D is uncertain. Trimming stripped 5 bases from V and 14 bases from J, with 16 bases between. This CDR3 has 13 amino acids. Germline V gene data show CDR1 as MDHEN and CDR2 as SYDVKM. This CDR3 is CASSEVQAPTLHF. CDR3 sequence (DNA): TGTGCCAGCAGTGAAGTTCAGGCGCCTACCCTCCACTTT.

This chain connects TRBV28 to TRBJ1-1; 9 bases map to TRBD1. With V trimmed by 5 bases and J by 4 bases, 8 bases remained unmatched. The germline V gene has CDR1 MDHEN and CDR2 SYDVKM. This CDR3 is built from 15 residues. CDR3 DNA: TGTGCCAGCAGTCCCGGACAGGGGAGGGCCACTGAAGCTTTCTTT. The encoded protein is CASSPGQGRATEAFF.

The chain uses TRBV5-1 and TRBJ1-1; D might be TRBD1 (5 bases). The CDR3 length is 13 residues. The V and J ends lost 0 bases and 6 bases respectively, with 9 bases between them. The germline V gene encodes CDR1 SGHRS and CDR2 YFSETQ. The CDR3 DNA reads as TGCGCCAGCAGCTTGGAAGGGGTGGCTGAAGCTTTCTTT. It yields the protein CASSLEGVAEAFF. The entire variable domain, with the rest obtained from reference TRBV5-1 and TRBJ1-1, is as follows: KAGVTQTPRYLIKTRGQQVTLSCSPISGHRSVSWYQQTPGQGLQFLFEYFSETQRNKGNFPGRFSGRQFSNSRSEMNVSTLELGDSALYLCASSLEGVAEAFFGQGTRLTVV.

The chain links TRBV11-3 to TRBJ1-4; 8 nucleotides line up with TRBD1. The germline V gene has CDR1 SGHNT and CDR2 YENEEA. Trimming took 1 base from V and 15 from J; bases not matched to a gene: 7. This CDR3 is built from 13 residues. In nucleotides, the CDR3 is TGTGCCAGCAGCTTAGTGGGACAGGACGTAGTGTTTTTT. The encoded protein is CASSLVGQDVVFF.